One and the same sample provided the 32 T cell receptor beta chains below, sequenced in a study of T-cell memory formation after mild COVID-19. TCRdb redid the calling of the 5' RACE reads with MiXCR, one entry per CDR3 protein. Of around 440,000 distinct CDR3 sequences listed, 15% to 20% were seen once; the top ten hold 9% to 15%. The source material was PBMCs or a T cell subset sorted from them (not recorded which). Receptor source: an adult woman who had mild COVID-19 (a few samples of this study predate the infection). Cell type and time point are not known.

This clonotype was found a few times. The chain uses TRBV7-9 and TRBJ2-6; D remains ambiguous. The CDR3 spans 13 residues. CDR1 and CDR2 (germline): SEHNR, FQNEAQ (reference sequence). Trimming cost V 7 bases and J 0 bases, with 4 bases left between them. DNA of the CDR3: TGTGCCAGCATCATCTCTGGGGCCAACGTCCTGACTTTC. Protein: CASIISGANVLTF.

J is TRBJ1-6 and V is TRBV3-1; D unclear. The CDR3 covers 16 residues. CDR1 and CDR2 from the germline V gene are LGHDT and YNNKEL (reference sequence). V lost 2 bases, J lost 10 bases, and 18 bases lay in between. CDR3 in amino acids: CASSQLYPRGESPLHF. Written as DNA, the CDR3 is TGTGCCAGCAGCCAACTATATCCCCGGGGTGAGTCACCCCTCCACTTT.

This clonotype was found a few times. The V call is TRBV12-3 or TRBV12-4, the J call TRBJ1-1; D gene uncertain. The CDR3 totals 12 residues. Trimming removed 2 bases from V and 5 bases from J, with 6 bases in between. Here the CDR3 reads CASSLLRTEAFF. CDR3 in DNA: TGTGCCAGCAGTTTATTGCGGACTGAAGCTTTCTTT.

The chain couples TRBV25-1 to TRBJ2-1; D is undetermined. The CDR3 length is 15 residues. V lost 1 base and J 2 bases, leaving 9 bases between the germline ends. In germline, CDR1 is MGHDK, CDR2 SYGVNS. CDR3 DNA: TGTGCCAGCAGTGAATTCCTCCCGGCCTACAATGAGCAGTTCTTC. It yields the protein CASSEFLPAYNEQFF.

The gene calls are TRBV4-2 and TRBJ2-5; maybe TRBD1 (5 bases). Trimming took 4 bases from V and 3 from J, leaving 21 bases between them. Germline V lookup: CDR1 LGHNA, CDR2 YNFKEQ. The CDR3 length is 17 residues. CDR3 in DNA: TGTGCCAGCAGCCCCGAGGCGCGAGGCAAAGGGGAAGAGACCCAGTACTTC. This translates into CASSPEARGKGEETQYF.

The V and J genes are TRBV5-1 and TRBJ2-7; the D is unclear. Germline V gives CDR1 SGHRS, CDR2 YFSETQ. This CDR3 is 14 amino acids long. The V and J ends lost 0 bases and 0 bases respectively, with 7 bases between them. CDR3 loop: CASSLGPISYEQYF. The CDR3 nucleotides are TGCGCCAGCAGCTTGGGTCCTATCTCCTACGAGCAGTACTTC.

The chain joins TRBV5-1 to TRBJ2-1; the D is unclear. Trimming took 4 bases from V and 7 from J, leaving 9 bases between them. The germline CDR1 and CDR2 sequences are SGHRS and YFSETQ. The CDR3 spans 12 residues. The CDR3 protein is CASSTRVNEQFF. DNA of the CDR3: TGCGCCAGCAGCACAAGGGTGAATGAGCAGTTCTTC.

The V call is TRBV5-1, the J call TRBJ2-7; possibly TRBD2 for D (6 bases). CDR1 SGHRS and CDR2 YFSETQ come from the germline V gene. The CDR3 has 13 amino acids. Trimming took 5 bases from V and 4 from J, leaving 13 bases between them. CDR3 in DNA: TGCGCCAGCAGTCCGGGACTCCAGTACGAGCAGTACTTC. Translating it yields CASSPGLQYEQYF.

The chain joins TRBV29-1 to TRBJ2-4; D unclear. Looked up from germline, CDR1 is SQVTM and CDR2 is ANQGSEA. V was cut by 7 bases and J by 7 bases, with 14 bases left in between. This CDR3 is built from 12 residues. This CDR3 is CSAMGRMNIQYF. CDR3 bases: TGCAGCGCTATGGGCAGGATGAACATTCAGTACTTC.

The rearrangement joins TRBV20-1 to TRBJ2-2; 9 nucleotides agree with TRBD2. The V gene's germline CDR1 is DFQATT and CDR2 SNEGSKA (reference sequence). V lost 3 bases and J lost 0; bases outside the gene matches: 2. The CDR3 has 15 amino acids. The CDR3 reads CSARASGANTGELFF. In DNA form, the CDR3 reads TGCAGTGCTAGGGCTAGCGGGGCGAACACCGGGGAGCTGTTTTTT.

The chain is built from TRBV6-1 and TRBJ1-1; a possible D gene is TRBD1 (5 bases). V lost 2 bases and J 0 bases, leaving 10 bases between the germline ends. The germline gives CDR1 MNHNS, CDR2 SASEGT. This CDR3 has 15 residues. CDR3 loop: CASSEYRGLNTEAFF. In DNA, the CDR3 is TGTGCCAGCAGTGAATATAGGGGCCTGAACACTGAAGCTTTCTTT.

The chain carries TRBV4-3 and TRBJ1-2, with D possibly TRBD1 on 5 matching bases. CDR1 and CDR2 from the germline V gene are LGHNA and YSLEER. V lost 0 bases to trimming and J lost 6 bases, with 17 bases between them. This CDR3 is 16 amino acids long. In nucleotides, the CDR3 is TGCGCCAGCAGCCAAGATTTTGATAAGGGGTATCATGGCTACACCTTC. Amino acid sequence: CASSQDFDKGYHGYTF.

CDR3 amino acids: CASSFRGVPNYGYTF. The CDR3 DNA is TGTGCCAGCAGTTTTAGGGGGGTGCCTAACTATGGCTACACCTTC. The chain links TRBV12-3 or TRBV12-4 to TRBJ1-2, with D maybe TRBD1 (6 bases). CDR3 length equals 15 residues. The V gene lost 3 bases and the J gene lost 0 bases, with 11 bases spanning the gap.

The genes are TRBV27 and TRBJ1-6; D remains ambiguous. The CDR3 has 14 amino acids. V was trimmed by 2 bases and J by 7 bases, leaving 9 bases between them. Germline V gives CDR1 MNHEY, CDR2 SMNVEV (reference sequence). CDR3 coding DNA: TGTGCCAGCAGTTTAGGGCAGATCAATTCACCCCTCCACTTT. This gives the protein CASSLGQINSPLHF.

This clonotype showed up just a few times. The chain employs TRBV11-2 and TRBJ1-5; 10 bases map to TRBD1. The V gene's germline CDR1 is SGHAT and CDR2 FQNNGV. CDR3 length equals 17 residues. With 0 bases clipped from V and 3 bases from J, the junction kept 5 bases outside the gene matches. This CDR3 is CASSLDSTGGTNQPQHF. The CDR3 region has the DNA TGTGCCAGCAGCTTAGATTCGACAGGGGGCACCAATCAGCCCCAGCATTTT.

This chain uses TRBV11-1 with TRBJ2-7; 7 bases align to TRBD1. Per germline, CDR1 SGHAT and CDR2 FQDESV (reference sequence). The trim removed 1 base at V and 5 bases at J, leaving 2 bases unmatched. CDR3 length: 13 amino acids. Here the CDR3 DNA reads TGTGCCAGCAGCTTAGGGGGACAGAACGAGCAGTACGTC. This codes for CASSLGGQNEQYV.

This clonotype was counted between two and nine times. V is TRBV20-1 and J is TRBJ2-3; TRBD1 agrees at 7 bases. J gave up 7 bases and V 5 bases, and 12 bases lay outside the gene matches. From germline, CDR1 is DFQATT and CDR2 SNEGSKA (reference sequence). The CDR3 loop spans 14 amino acids. CDR3 bases: TGCAGTGCTCCTCCCCAGGGGGATTGGAATACGCAGTATTTT. Translation: CSAPPQGDWNTQYF.

The rearrangement links TRBV12-3 or TRBV12-4 to TRBJ2-4; either TRBD1 or TRBD2 may fit D (7 bases each). The ends were cut back, 3 bases at V and 8 bases at J, with 14 bases in the middle. The CDR3 spans 14 residues. CDR3: CASSFTAGGDIQYF. CDR3 in DNA: TGTGCCAGCAGTTTCACGGCAGGGGGGGACATTCAGTACTTC.

This clonotype was seen repeatedly, ten times or more. The chain combines TRBV29-1 with TRBJ2-1, with 7 bases identical to TRBD1. This CDR3 contains 14 residues. Per germline, CDR1 SQVTM and CDR2 ANQGSEA. V was clipped by 1 base and J by 6 bases; unmatched bases: 6. CDR3 in amino acids: CSVEAGTVVNEQFF. In nucleotides, the CDR3 is TGCAGCGTTGAAGCTGGGACAGTGGTCAATGAGCAGTTCTTC.

This clonotype has a handful of counts. The CDR3 DNA reads as TGTGCCAGCAGCTTAAGGCCAGGGGTTGACACTGAAGCTTTCTTT. Amino acids: CASSLRPGVDTEAFF. The J gene is TRBJ1-1, the V gene TRBV7-2, with TRBD1 as a possible D gene (6 bases). The length of the CDR3 is 15 residues. V lost 2 bases and J lost 3, with 13 bases in between. CDR1 and CDR2 from the germline V gene are SGHTA and FQGNSA.

The chain joins TRBV6-1 to TRBJ1-1; unclear D gene. This CDR3 is 14 amino acids long. Looked up from germline, CDR1 is MNHNS and CDR2 is SASEGT. V was cut by 7 bases and J by 1 base, with 13 bases left in between. This CDR3 is CASIPDLGNTEAFF. CDR3 DNA: TGTGCCAGCATCCCCGATCTGGGGAACACTGAAGCTTTCTTT.

This clonotype was seen a handful of times. The chain has TRBV12-3 or TRBV12-4 and TRBJ1-5; D perhaps matches TRBD1 (5 bases). The CDR3 is made up of 13 amino acids. V lost 5 bases to trimming and J lost 6 bases, with 11 bases between them. The chain's CDR3 is CASSTAGFQPQHF. The CDR3 nucleotides read TGTGCCAGCAGTACAGCAGGGTTTCAGCCCCAGCATTTT.

This chain joins TRBV9 and TRBJ2-2; D ambiguous. Trimming left V 0 bases short and J 5 bases short, with 8 bases between. The V gene's germline CDR1 is SGDLS and CDR2 YYNGEE. CDR3 size: 14 residues. The CDR3 DNA is TGTGCCAGCAGCGTAGCTTTAAGGACCGGGGAGCTGTTTTTT. Its translation is CASSVALRTGELFF.

The gene calls are TRBV11-2 and TRBJ2-5; tentatively, D is TRBD1 or TRBD2 (5 bases each). Trimming left V 5 bases short and J 2 bases short, with 15 bases between. Germline loops: CDR1 SGHAT, CDR2 FQNNGV. This CDR3 spans 15 amino acids. CDR3 sequence reads: CASSLLRGSQETQYF. CDR3 coding DNA: TGTGCCAGCAGCCTATTGAGGGGATCTCAAGAGACCCAGTACTTC.

The rearrangement joins TRBV20-1 to TRBJ2-7; maybe TRBD1 (7 bases). The V gene's germline CDR1 is DFQATT and CDR2 SNEGSKA (reference sequence). Trimming pared 2 bases from V and 4 bases from J, leaving 9 bases between. The CDR3 has 12 amino acids. CDR3 coding DNA: TGCAGTGCTAGACCAGGGGGGTACGAGCAGTACTTC. Protein product: CSARPGGYEQYF.

There are a few counts of this clonotype. Mismatch with germline at one junction end may stem from a read error. The rearrangement joins TRBV7-8 to TRBJ2-1; 8 bases align to TRBD2. The CDR3 contains 12 residues. Germline V CDR1 and CDR2: SGHVS, FQNEAQ. DNA for the CDR3: TGTGCCAGCAGCATAGCGGGGAATGAGCAGTTCTTC. Encoded protein: CASSIAGNEQFF.

This clonotype was counted a few times. J is TRBJ1-1 and V is TRBV30; 9 nucleotides align to TRBD1. Trimming took 5 bases from V and 5 from J; bases not matched to a gene: 12. Germline V CDR1 and CDR2: GTSNPN, SVGIG (reference sequence). The CDR3 covers 15 residues. CDR3 amino acids: CAWEGFTGGWTEAFF. The DNA of the CDR3 is TGTGCCTGGGAGGGATTTACAGGGGGCTGGACTGAAGCTTTCTTT.

The chain employs TRBV24-1 and TRBJ2-7, with 7 positions matching TRBD2. The CDR3 length is 14 residues. Trimming cost V 5 bases and J 6 bases; bases outside gene matches: 9. Per germline, CDR1 KGHDR and CDR2 SFDVKD. CDR3 loop: CATSAGGNLGEQYF. The CDR3 DNA reads as TGTGCCACCAGTGCCGGGGGGAACCTCGGCGAGCAGTACTTC.

The table lists this clonotype with a few counts. V is TRBV7-9 and J is TRBJ1-2; possible D gene TRBD1, 6 bases. The CDR3 consists of 15 residues. Germline-derived CDR1 and CDR2 are SEHNR and FQNEAQ (reference sequence). Trimming cost V 0 bases and J 8 bases, with 16 bases left between them. The CDR3 DNA reads TGTGCCAGCAGCTTAGCGCTGGGGGCATCCGGGGGCTACACCTTC. This encodes CASSLALGASGGYTF.

The CDR3 region is CSATRQGESDEQYF. The CDR3, as DNA: TGCAGCGCAACCCGACAGGGGGAGTCCGACGAGCAGTACTTC. The V and J genes are TRBV29-1 and TRBJ2-7, with 9 positions matching TRBD1. With V trimmed by 7 bases and J by 5 bases, 12 bases remained unmatched. Germline V CDR1 and CDR2: SQVTM, ANQGSEA. The CDR3 extends over 14 amino acids.

This clonotype came up a few times. V gene TRBV7-9 combines with J gene TRBJ2-3; D gene uncertain. CDR3 length equals 14 residues. V lost 1 base and J lost 1, with 6 bases in between. The germline gives CDR1 SEHNR, CDR2 FQNEAQ (reference sequence). CDR3 DNA: TGTGCCAGCAGCTTAGAGGTGGGCACAGATACGCAGTATTTT. It encodes CASSLEVGTDTQYF.

The chain uses TRBV6-5 and TRBJ1-1; D possibly corresponds to TRBD1 (6 bases). This CDR3 region has 13 residues. Trimming took 8 bases from V and 0 from J, leaving 10 bases between them. Germline V lookup: CDR1 MNHEY, CDR2 SVGAGI. The CDR3 spells CASLGHLNTEAFF. CDR3 nucleotides: TGTGCCAGCCTGGGACATTTGAACACTGAAGCTTTCTTT.